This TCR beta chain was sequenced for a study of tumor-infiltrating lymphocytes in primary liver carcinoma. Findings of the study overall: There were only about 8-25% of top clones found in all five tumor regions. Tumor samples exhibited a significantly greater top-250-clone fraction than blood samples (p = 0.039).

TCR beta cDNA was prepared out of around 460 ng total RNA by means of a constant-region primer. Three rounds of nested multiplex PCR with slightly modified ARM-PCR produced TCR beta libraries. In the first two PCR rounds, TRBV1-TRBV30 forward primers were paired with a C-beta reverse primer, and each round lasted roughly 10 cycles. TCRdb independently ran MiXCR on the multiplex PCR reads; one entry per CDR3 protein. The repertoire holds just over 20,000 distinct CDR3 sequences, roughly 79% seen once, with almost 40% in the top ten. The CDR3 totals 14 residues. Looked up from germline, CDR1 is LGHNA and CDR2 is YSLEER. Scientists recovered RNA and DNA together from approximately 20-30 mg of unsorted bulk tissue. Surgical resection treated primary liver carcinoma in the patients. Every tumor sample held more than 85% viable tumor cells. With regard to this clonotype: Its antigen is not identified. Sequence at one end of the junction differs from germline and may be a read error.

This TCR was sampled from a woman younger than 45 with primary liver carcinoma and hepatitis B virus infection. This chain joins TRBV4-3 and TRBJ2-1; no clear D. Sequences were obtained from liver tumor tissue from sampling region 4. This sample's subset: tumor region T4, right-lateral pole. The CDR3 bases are TGCACCAGCAGCCACAAAGAGTTGGCCAATGAGCAGTTCTTC. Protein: CTSSHKELANEQFF.